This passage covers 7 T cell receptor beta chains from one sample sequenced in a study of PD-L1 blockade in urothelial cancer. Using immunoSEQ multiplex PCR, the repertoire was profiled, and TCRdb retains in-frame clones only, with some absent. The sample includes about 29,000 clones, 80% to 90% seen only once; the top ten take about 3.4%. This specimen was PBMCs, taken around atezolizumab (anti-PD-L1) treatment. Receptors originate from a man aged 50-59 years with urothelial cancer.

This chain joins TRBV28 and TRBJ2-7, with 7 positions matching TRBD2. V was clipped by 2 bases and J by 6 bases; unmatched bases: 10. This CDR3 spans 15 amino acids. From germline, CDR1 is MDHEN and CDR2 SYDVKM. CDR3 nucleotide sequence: TGTGCCAGCAGTTTAGCGGGGAGGGCCCCGAGCGAGCAGTACTTC. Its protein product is CASSLAGRAPSEQYF.

In DNA, the CDR3 is TGTGCCTCGTCTCCGGGAGGCACTAACTATGGCTACACCTTC. Residues: CASSPGGTNYGYTF. The V and J genes are TRBV28 and TRBJ1-2; no definite D call. V shed 11 bases and J shed 0 bases, with 16 bases lying between them. Per germline, CDR1 MDHEN and CDR2 SYDVKM. The CDR3 is 14 residues long.

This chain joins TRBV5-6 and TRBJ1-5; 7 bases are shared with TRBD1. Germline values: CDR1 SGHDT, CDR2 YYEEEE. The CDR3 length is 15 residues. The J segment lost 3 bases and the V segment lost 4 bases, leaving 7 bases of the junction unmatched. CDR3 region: CASSQDRAINQPQHF. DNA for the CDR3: TGTGCCAGCAGCCAAGACAGGGCAATCAATCAGCCCCAGCATTTT.

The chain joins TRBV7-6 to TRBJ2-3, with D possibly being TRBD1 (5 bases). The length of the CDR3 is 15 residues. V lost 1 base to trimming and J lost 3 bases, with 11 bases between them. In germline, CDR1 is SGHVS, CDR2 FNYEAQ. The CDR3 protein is CASSLGQGITDTQYF. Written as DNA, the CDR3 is TGTGCCAGCAGCTTAGGGCAGGGCATTACAGATACGCAGTATTTT.

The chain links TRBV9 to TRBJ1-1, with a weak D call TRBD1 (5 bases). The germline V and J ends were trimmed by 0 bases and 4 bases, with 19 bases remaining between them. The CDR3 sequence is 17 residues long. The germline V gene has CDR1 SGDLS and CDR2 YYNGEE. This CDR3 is CASSVDPVTGLVTEAFF. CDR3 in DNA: TGTGCCAGCAGCGTAGACCCAGTTACAGGATTGGTCACTGAAGCTTTCTTT.

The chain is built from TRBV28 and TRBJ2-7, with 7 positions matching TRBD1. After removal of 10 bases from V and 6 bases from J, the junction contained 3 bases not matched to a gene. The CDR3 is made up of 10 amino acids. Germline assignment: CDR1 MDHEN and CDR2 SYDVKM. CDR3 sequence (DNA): TGTGCCATCACAGGGGTCGAGCAGTACTTC. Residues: CAITGVEQYF.

CDR3 in DNA: TGTGCCAGCAGTTTAAGGCTAGCGGGACTATCCTACAATGAGCAGTTCTTC. Its translation: CASSLRLAGLSYNEQFF. V is TRBV27 and J is TRBJ2-1, with 9 positions matching TRBD2. The ends lost 2 bases at V and 1 base at J; junction bases unmatched: 6. Germline CDR1 reads MNHEY; CDR2 reads SMNVEV (reference sequence). The CDR3 is 17 residues long.